This is a list of T cell receptor beta chains from one sample in a study of sequential checkpoint blockade in melanoma. Sequencing used immunoSEQ multiplex PCR; TCRdb keeps in-frame clones, though not all of them. The repertoire includes about 10,000 clones, roughly 80% of them detected once, and around an eighth sits in the top ten. This material consisted of CD8+ T cells sorted from blood (inferred from file names), taken from a patient given nivolumab and ipilimumab in sequence. These receptors were collected from a human donor with melanoma. Both conserved end residues are part of each CDR3. The order of the fields is D gene, V gene, J gene, clone size, CDR3 protein, CDR3 DNA. A D gene is named only where the DNA matches it firmly. The size of a clone is reported for some rows only, either as once, few or many, or as a class for expanded clones.

d_gene: TRBD1; v_gene: TRBV29-1; j_gene: TRBJ1-5; abundance: -; CDR3aa: CSVETGTGNQPQHF; CDR3nt: TGCAGCGTTGAAACCGGGACAGGCAATCAGCCCCAGCATTTT
d_gene: TRBD2; v_gene: TRBV11-2; j_gene: TRBJ2-7; abundance: -; CDR3aa: CASSSGGFEQYF; CDR3nt: TGTGCCAGCAGCTCGGGGGGGTTCGAGCAGTACTTC
d_gene: TRBD2; v_gene: TRBV5-1; j_gene: TRBJ2-7; abundance: -; CDR3aa: CASSLGGITYEQYF; CDR3nt: TGCGCCAGCAGCCTGGGAGGGATTACCTACGAGCAGTACTTC
d_gene: TRBD2; v_gene: TRBV30; j_gene: TRBJ2-7; abundance: -; CDR3aa: CAWSSGSVHEQYF; CDR3nt: TGTGCCTGGAGTAGCGGGAGCGTCCACGAGCAGTACTTC
d_gene: TRBD2; v_gene: TRBV6-5; j_gene: TRBJ2-1; abundance: -; CDR3aa: CASVRLAGVNNEQFF; CDR3nt: TGTGCCAGCGTTAGACTAGCGGGAGTAAACAATGAGCAGTTCTTC
d_gene: TRBD2; v_gene: TRBV27; j_gene: TRBJ2-1; abundance: -; CDR3aa: CASRFSGSAYNEQFF; CDR3nt: TGTGCCAGCAGATTTAGCGGGAGCGCCTACAATGAGCAGTTCTTC
d_gene: TRBD2; v_gene: TRBV27; j_gene: TRBJ2-1; abundance: -; CDR3aa: CASSISGRSYNEQFF; CDR3nt: TGTGCCAGCAGTATTAGCGGGAGGTCTTACAATGAGCAGTTCTTC
d_gene: -; v_gene: TRBV7-9; j_gene: TRBJ2-7; abundance: -; CDR3aa: CASSLSGYEQYF; CDR3nt: TGTGCCAGCAGCTTATCAGGTTACGAGCAGTACTTC
d_gene: -; v_gene: TRBV30; j_gene: TRBJ2-3; abundance: -; CDR3aa: CAWSRDTTDTQYF; CDR3nt: TGTGCCTGGAGCAGGGACACCACAGATACGCAGTATTTT
d_gene: TRBD2; v_gene: TRBV27; j_gene: TRBJ2-7; abundance: few; CDR3aa: CASSPLSSGFTYEQYF; CDR3nt: TGTGCCAGCAGCCCTCTAAGTAGCGGGTTTACCTACGAGCAGTACTTC
d_gene: -; v_gene: TRBV27; j_gene: TRBJ1-1; abundance: -; CDR3aa: CASSAGTEAFF; CDR3nt: TGTGCCAGCAGTGCCGGGACAGAAGCTTTCTTT
d_gene: TRBD1; v_gene: TRBV19; j_gene: TRBJ2-7; abundance: -; CDR3aa: CASSVPGQGLYEQYF; CDR3nt: TGTGCCAGTAGTGTCCCGGGACAGGGGCTTTACGAGCAGTACTTC
d_gene: -; v_gene: TRBV27; j_gene: TRBJ1-5; abundance: -; CDR3aa: CASSLSGVGQPQHF; CDR3nt: TGTGCCAGCAGTTTGTCAGGGGTGGGCCAGCCCCAGCATTTT
d_gene: -; v_gene: TRBV30; j_gene: TRBJ1-1; abundance: few; CDR3aa: CAQGLNTEAFF; CDR3nt: TGTGCTCAGGGGTTGAACACTGAAGCTTTCTTT
d_gene: -; v_gene: TRBV5-6; j_gene: TRBJ1-2; abundance: -; CDR3aa: CASSMTVVKGSYYGYTF; CDR3nt: TGTGCCAGCAGCATGACAGTAGTAAAGGGAAGTTACTATGGCTACACCTTC
d_gene: -; v_gene: TRBV7-2; j_gene: TRBJ2-7; abundance: -; CDR3aa: CASSEANEQYF; CDR3nt: TGTGCCAGCAGCGAAGCTAACGAGCAGTACTTC
d_gene: -; v_gene: TRBV2; j_gene: TRBJ2-7; abundance: few; CDR3aa: CASSEANYEAGALKHEQYF; CDR3nt: TGTGCCAGCAGTGAAGCGAATTATGAGGCGGGGGCACTAAAACACGAGCAGTACTTC
d_gene: TRBD2; v_gene: TRBV13; j_gene: TRBJ2-7; abundance: -; CDR3aa: CASRSPNGGLAGEQYF; CDR3nt: TGTGCCAGCAGGTCACCAAACGGGGGACTAGCGGGCGAGCAGTACTTC
d_gene: TRBD1; v_gene: TRBV11-2; j_gene: TRBJ2-5; abundance: once; CDR3aa: CASSLMVGTGGLFQETQYF; CDR3nt: TGTGCCAGCAGCCTGATGGTAGGGACAGGGGGCCTTTTCCAAGAGACCCAGTACTTC
d_gene: -; v_gene: TRBV29-1; j_gene: TRBJ2-7; abundance: -; CDR3aa: CSVEGASAYEQYF; CDR3nt: TGCAGCGTTGAAGGGGCTAGCGCCTACGAGCAGTACTTC
d_gene: TRBD1; v_gene: TRBV7-3; j_gene: TRBJ2-1; abundance: -; CDR3aa: CASSLIPGGFNEQFF; CDR3nt: TGTGCCAGCAGCTTAATCCCAGGGGGTTTCAATGAGCAGTTCTTC
d_gene: -; v_gene: TRBV5-6; j_gene: TRBJ2-2; abundance: -; CDR3aa: CASSLLRGNTGELFF; CDR3nt: TGTGCCAGCAGCTTGCTGCGGGGGAACACCGGGGAGCTGTTTTTT
d_gene: -; v_gene: TRBV7-9; j_gene: TRBJ1-5; abundance: -; CDR3aa: CASSSPGVGNQPQHF; CDR3nt: TGTGCCAGCAGCTCCCCTGGAGTTGGCAATCAGCCCCAGCATTTT
d_gene: -; v_gene: TRBV10-2; j_gene: TRBJ2-7; abundance: -; CDR3aa: CASSGRDLAHEQYF; CDR3nt: TGCGCCAGCAGTGGCCGGGATTTAGCACACGAGCAGTACTTC
d_gene: -; v_gene: TRBV2; j_gene: TRBJ2-1; abundance: -; CDR3aa: CASTGWEQFF; CDR3nt: TGTGCCAGCACAGGATGGGAGCAGTTCTTC
d_gene: TRBD2; v_gene: TRBV7-9; j_gene: TRBJ2-3; abundance: -; CDR3aa: CASSLPSSGSDADTQYF; CDR3nt: TGTGCCAGCAGCTTACCCTCGAGCGGGAGTGATGCAGATACGCAGTATTTT
d_gene: -; v_gene: TRBV7-8; j_gene: TRBJ1-2; abundance: -; CDR3aa: CASSQDIGGPPRGYTF; CDR3nt: TGTGCCAGCAGCCAAGACATCGGGGGGCCCCCGCGTGGCTACACCTTC
d_gene: -; v_gene: TRBV4-1; j_gene: TRBJ2-7; abundance: few; CDR3aa: CASSQVWAGYNEQYF; CDR3nt: TGCGCCAGCAGCCAAGTGTGGGCAGGGTATAACGAGCAGTACTTC
d_gene: TRBD1; v_gene: TRBV7-8; j_gene: TRBJ1-1; abundance: -; CDR3aa: CASSPWTGGAGTEAFF; CDR3nt: TGTGCCAGCAGCCCCTGGACAGGGGGCGCGGGCACTGAAGCTTTCTTT
d_gene: TRBD1; v_gene: TRBV4-1; j_gene: TRBJ2-1; abundance: -; CDR3aa: CASSQGAGQGVNEQFF; CDR3nt: TGCGCCAGCAGCCAAGGAGCGGGACAGGGAGTAAATGAGCAGTTCTTC
d_gene: TRBD2; v_gene: TRBV7-7; j_gene: TRBJ2-3; abundance: -; CDR3aa: CASSLTSGRGDTQYF; CDR3nt: TGTGCTAGCAGCTTAACTAGCGGGAGGGGAGATACGCAGTATTTT
d_gene: -; v_gene: TRBV4-1; j_gene: TRBJ2-3; abundance: -; CDR3aa: CASSHRTATDTQYF; CDR3nt: TGCGCCAGCAGCCATAGGACAGCCACAGATACGCAGTATTTT
d_gene: TRBD2; v_gene: TRBV9; j_gene: TRBJ2-7; abundance: -; CDR3aa: CASSPHGTSGGESYEQYF; CDR3nt: TGTGCCAGCAGCCCCCACGGGACTAGCGGGGGAGAATCCTACGAGCAGTACTTC
d_gene: TRBD2; v_gene: TRBV19; j_gene: TRBJ2-3; abundance: -; CDR3aa: CASTGAGNADTQYF; CDR3nt: TGTGCCAGTACAGGAGCGGGGAACGCAGATACGCAGTATTTT
d_gene: TRBD1; v_gene: TRBV27; j_gene: TRBJ2-2; abundance: -; CDR3aa: CASQGQGAAGELFF; CDR3nt: TGTGCCAGCCAGGGGCAGGGGGCAGCCGGGGAGCTGTTTTTT
d_gene: TRBD1; v_gene: TRBV20-1; j_gene: TRBJ1-2; abundance: -; CDR3aa: CSARGDRGHTF; CDR3nt: TGCAGTGCTAGAGGGGACAGGGGGCATACCTTC